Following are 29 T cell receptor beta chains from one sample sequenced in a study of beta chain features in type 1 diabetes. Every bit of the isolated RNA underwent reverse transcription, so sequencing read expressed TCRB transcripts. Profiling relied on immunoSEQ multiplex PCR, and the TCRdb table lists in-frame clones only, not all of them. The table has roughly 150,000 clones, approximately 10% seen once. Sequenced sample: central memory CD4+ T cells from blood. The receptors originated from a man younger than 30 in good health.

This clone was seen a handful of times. The CDR3, as DNA: TGTGCCAGCAGCCTAATGGGGACTAGCGGTACCTACGAGCAGTACTTC. Translation: CASSLMGTSGTYEQYF. The chain carries TRBV7-2 and TRBJ2-7; 11 bases are a match to TRBD2. The germline V gene encodes CDR1 SGHTA and CDR2 FQGNSA. The CDR3 contains 16 residues. V shed 5 bases and J 2 bases; nucleotides not matched to a gene: 8.

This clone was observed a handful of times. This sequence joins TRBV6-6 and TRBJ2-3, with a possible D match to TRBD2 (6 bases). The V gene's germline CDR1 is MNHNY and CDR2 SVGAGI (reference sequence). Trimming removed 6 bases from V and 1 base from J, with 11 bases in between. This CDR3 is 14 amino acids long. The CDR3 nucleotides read TGTGCCAGCAGCGGGACTCCAGGCACAGATACGCAGTATTTT. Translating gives CASSGTPGTDTQYF.

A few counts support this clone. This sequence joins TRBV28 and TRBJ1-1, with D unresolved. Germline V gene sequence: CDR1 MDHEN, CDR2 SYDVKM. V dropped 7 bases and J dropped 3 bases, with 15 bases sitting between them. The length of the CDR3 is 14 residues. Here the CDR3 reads CASTTGGRDTEAFF. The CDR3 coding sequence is TGTGCCAGCACCACCGGAGGAAGGGACACTGAAGCTTTCTTT.

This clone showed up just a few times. As DNA, the CDR3 is TGTGCCAGTAGCATGAACAGCTTGAACACTGAAGCTTTCTTT. The encoded protein is CASSMNSLNTEAFF. This chain joins TRBV7-9 and TRBJ1-1; no firm D call. CDR1 is SEHNR, CDR2 FQNEAQ, per germline (reference sequence). This CDR3 is 14 amino acids long. Trimming removed 9 bases at V and 0 bases at J, with 14 bases between.

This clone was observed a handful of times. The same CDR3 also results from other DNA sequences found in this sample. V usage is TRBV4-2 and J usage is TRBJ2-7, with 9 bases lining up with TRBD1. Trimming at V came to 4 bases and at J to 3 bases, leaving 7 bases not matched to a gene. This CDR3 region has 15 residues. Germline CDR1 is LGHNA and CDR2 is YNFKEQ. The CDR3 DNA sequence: TGTGCCAGCAGCCCCTCGGGACAGGGACTCTACGAGCAGTACTTC. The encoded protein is CASSPSGQGLYEQYF.

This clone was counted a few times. As DNA, the CDR3 is TGCGCCAGCAGCCAAGATCGGCCTAGCGGGGGAGAGACCCAGTACTTC. Its translation is CASSQDRPSGGETQYF. This sequence joins TRBV4-3 and TRBJ2-5, with 10 bases identical to TRBD2. The CDR3 runs to 16 residues. Germline CDR1 LGHNA, CDR2 YSLEER. V lost 0 bases and J lost 4; bases outside the gene matches: 5.

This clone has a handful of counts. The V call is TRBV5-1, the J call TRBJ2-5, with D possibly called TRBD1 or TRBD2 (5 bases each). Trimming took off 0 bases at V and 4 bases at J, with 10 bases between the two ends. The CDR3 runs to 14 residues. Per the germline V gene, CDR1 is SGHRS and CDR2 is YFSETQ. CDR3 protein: CASSLGSGRETQYF. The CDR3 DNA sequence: TGCGCCAGCAGCTTGGGATCAGGGAGAGAGACCCAGTACTTC.

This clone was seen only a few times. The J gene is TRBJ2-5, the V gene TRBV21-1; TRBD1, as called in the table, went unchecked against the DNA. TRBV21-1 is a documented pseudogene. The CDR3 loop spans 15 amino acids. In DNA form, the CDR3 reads TGTGCCAGCAGCAAAGAAGGGACAGGGAGAGAGACCCAGTACTTC. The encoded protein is CASSKEGTGRETQYF.

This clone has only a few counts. The DNA for the CDR3 is TGTGCCAGCAGCCCGGGACGCCGGCCGTTCTTC. It encodes CASSPGRRPFF. The J gene is TRBJ2-1, the V gene TRBV7-2; D possibly matches TRBD1 or TRBD2 (5 bases each). V was trimmed by 5 bases and J by 15 bases, leaving 14 bases between them. CDR3 size: 11 residues. Germline CDR1 SGHTA, CDR2 FQGNSA.

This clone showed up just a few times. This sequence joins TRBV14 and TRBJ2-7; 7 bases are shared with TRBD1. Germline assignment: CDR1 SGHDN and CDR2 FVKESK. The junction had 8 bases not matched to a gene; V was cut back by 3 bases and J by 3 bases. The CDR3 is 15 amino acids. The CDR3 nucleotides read TGTGCCAGCAGCCAGACGGGACAGACCCTCTACGAGCAGTACTTC. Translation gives CASSQTGQTLYEQYF.

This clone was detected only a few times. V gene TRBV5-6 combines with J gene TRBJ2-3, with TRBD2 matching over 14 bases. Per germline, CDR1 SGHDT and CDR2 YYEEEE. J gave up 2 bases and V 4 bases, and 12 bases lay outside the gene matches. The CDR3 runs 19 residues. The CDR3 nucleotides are TGTGCCAGCAGCGGGGGACTAGCGGGAGTTCAAAGCAACACAGATACGCAGTATTTT. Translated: CASSGGLAGVQSNTDTQYF.

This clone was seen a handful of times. The DNA of the CDR3 is TGTGCCAGCAGCTTGGCCCTACAGGGAGGAGAGACCCAGTACTTC. Translating gives CASSLALQGGETQYF. The V gene is TRBV7-2, the J gene TRBJ2-5; D tentatively fits TRBD1 or TRBD2 (6 bases each). Trimming removed 3 bases at V and 4 bases at J, with 15 bases between. This CDR3 comprises 15 residues. Looked up from germline, CDR1 is SGHTA and CDR2 is FQGNSA.

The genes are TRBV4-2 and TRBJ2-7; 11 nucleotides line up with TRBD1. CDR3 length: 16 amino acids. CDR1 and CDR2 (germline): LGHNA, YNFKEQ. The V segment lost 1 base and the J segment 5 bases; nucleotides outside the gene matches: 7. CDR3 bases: TGTGCCAGCAGCCAAGTGGACCGGGACAGGGGGGACGAGCAGTACTTC. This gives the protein CASSQVDRDRGDEQYF.

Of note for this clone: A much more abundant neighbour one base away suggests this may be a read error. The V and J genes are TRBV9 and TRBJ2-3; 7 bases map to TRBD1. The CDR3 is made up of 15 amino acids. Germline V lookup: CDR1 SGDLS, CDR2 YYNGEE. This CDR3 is CASSARQGGTDAQYF. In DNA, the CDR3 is TGTGCCAGCAGCGCTCGACAGGGCGGCACAGATGCGCAGTATTTT.

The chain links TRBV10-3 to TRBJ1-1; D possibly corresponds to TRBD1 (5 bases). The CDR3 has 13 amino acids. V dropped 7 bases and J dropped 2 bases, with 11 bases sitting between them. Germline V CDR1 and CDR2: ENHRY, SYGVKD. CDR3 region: CAIKGTRNTEAFF. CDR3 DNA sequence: TGTGCCATCAAAGGGACCCGCAACACTGAAGCTTTCTTT.

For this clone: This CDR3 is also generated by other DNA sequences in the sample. CDR3: CASSSDSNQPQHF. The CDR3 DNA follows: TGTGCCAGCAGTTCCGACAGCAATCAGCCCCAGCATTTT. The V and J genes are TRBV28 and TRBJ1-5, with D unresolved. The CDR3 extends over 13 amino acids. V dropped 4 bases and J dropped 1 base, with 5 bases sitting between them. Germline assignment: CDR1 MDHEN and CDR2 SYDVKM.

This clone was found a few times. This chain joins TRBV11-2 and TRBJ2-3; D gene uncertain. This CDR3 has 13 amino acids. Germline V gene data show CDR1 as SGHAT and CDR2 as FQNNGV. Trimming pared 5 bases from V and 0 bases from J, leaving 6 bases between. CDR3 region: CASSRASTDTQYF. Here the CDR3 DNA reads TGTGCCAGCAGCCGGGCGAGCACAGATACGCAGTATTTT.

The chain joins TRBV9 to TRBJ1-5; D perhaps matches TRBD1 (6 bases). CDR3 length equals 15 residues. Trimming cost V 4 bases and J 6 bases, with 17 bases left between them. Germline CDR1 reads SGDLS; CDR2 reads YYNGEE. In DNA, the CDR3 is TGTGCCAGCAGCTCACAGGGAACAAGTTCTCAGCCCCAGCATTTT. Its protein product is CASSSQGTSSQPQHF.

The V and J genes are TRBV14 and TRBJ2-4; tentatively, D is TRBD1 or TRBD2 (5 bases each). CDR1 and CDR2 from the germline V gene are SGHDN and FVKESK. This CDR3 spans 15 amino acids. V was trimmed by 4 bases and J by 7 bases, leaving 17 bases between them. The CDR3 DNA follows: TGTGCCAGCAGCCCGACTTACGGGGCTGGGAACATTCAGTACTTC. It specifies CASSPTYGAGNIQYF.

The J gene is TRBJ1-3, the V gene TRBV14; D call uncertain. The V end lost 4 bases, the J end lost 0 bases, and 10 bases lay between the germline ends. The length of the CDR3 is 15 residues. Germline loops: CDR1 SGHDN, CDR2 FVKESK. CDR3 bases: TGTGCCAGCAGCCGAGGAACAGACTCTGGAAACACCATATATTTT. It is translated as CASSRGTDSGNTIYF.

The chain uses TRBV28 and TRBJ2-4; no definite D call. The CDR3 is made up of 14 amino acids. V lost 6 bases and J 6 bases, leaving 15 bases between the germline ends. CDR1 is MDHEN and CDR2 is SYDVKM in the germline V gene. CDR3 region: CASRPASWGNIQYF. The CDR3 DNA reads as TGTGCCAGCAGGCCAGCGAGTTGGGGAAACATTCAGTACTTC.

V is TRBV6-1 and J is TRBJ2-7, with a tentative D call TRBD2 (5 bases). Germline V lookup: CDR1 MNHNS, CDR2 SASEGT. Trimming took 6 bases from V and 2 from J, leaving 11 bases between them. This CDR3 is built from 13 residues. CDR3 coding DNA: TGTGCCAGCAGCCGGGATTCCACCTACGAGCAGTACTTC. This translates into CASSRDSTYEQYF.

The chain's CDR3 is CASRADRGLNQPQHF. In DNA form, the CDR3 reads TGTGCCAGCAGGGCAGACAGGGGGCTCAATCAGCCCCAGCATTTT. This chain connects TRBV6-1 to TRBJ1-5; 10 nucleotides line up with TRBD1. Trimming removed 6 bases from V and 3 bases from J; junction bases left unmatched: 5. Germline V lookup: CDR1 MNHNS, CDR2 SASEGT. The CDR3 has 15 amino acids.

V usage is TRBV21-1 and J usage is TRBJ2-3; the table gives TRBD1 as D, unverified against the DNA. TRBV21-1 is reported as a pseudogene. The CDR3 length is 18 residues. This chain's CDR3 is CASSKSPTGGYSTDTQYF. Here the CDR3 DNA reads TGTGCCAGCAGCAAATCTCCGACAGGGGGGTACAGCACAGATACGCAGTATTTT.

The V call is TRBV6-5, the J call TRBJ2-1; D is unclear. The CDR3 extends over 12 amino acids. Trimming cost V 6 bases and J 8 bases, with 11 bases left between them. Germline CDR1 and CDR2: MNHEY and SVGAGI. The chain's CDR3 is CASRFNSDEQFF. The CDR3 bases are TGTGCCAGCAGGTTTAATTCCGATGAGCAGTTCTTC.

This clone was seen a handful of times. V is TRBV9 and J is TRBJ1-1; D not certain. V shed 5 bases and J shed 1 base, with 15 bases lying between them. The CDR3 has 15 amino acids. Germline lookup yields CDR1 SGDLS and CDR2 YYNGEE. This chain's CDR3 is CASSRIPSPNTEAFF. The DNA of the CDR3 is TGTGCCAGCAGTCGGATTCCTAGCCCGAACACTGAAGCTTTCTTT.

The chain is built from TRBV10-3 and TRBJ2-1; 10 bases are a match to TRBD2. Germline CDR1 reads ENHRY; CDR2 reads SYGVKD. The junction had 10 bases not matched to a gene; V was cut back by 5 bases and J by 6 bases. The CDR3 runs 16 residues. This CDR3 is CAISSSGSTLPNEQFF. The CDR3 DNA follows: TGTGCCATCAGTTCTAGCGGGAGCACACTCCCCAATGAGCAGTTCTTC.

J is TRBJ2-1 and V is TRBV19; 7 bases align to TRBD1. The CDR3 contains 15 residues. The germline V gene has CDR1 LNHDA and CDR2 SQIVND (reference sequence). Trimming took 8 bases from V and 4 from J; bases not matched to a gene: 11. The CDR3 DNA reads TGTGCCAGTCCAAACCGGGACAGAGTTTACAATGAGCAGTTCTTC. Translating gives CASPNRDRVYNEQFF.

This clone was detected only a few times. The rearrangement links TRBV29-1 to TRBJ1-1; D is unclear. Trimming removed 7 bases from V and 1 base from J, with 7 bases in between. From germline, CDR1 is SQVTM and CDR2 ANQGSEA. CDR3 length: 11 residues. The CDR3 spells CSAWENTEAFF. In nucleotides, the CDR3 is TGCAGCGCTTGGGAGAACACTGAAGCTTTCTTT.